The next 30 T cell receptor beta chains were all read from a single sample in a study of Graves' ophthalmopathy and Graves' hyperthyroidism. TCR beta CDR3 amplification used RNA transcripts. HTBI primers served in a first-round RT-PCR, which a second-round multiplex PCR followed. TCRdb re-derived calls from the multiplex PCR reads in MiXCR, one entry per CDR3 protein. The sample has about 740,000 distinct CDR3 sequences, roughly 40% seen once. The source material was peripheral blood. These receptor sequences come from an adult man with Graves' ophthalmopathy.

The rearrangement joins TRBV7-9 to TRBJ2-2; D is unclear. The V and J ends lost 5 bases and 6 bases respectively, with 10 bases between them. The length of the CDR3 is 13 residues. The germline gives CDR1 SEHNR, CDR2 FQNEAQ (reference sequence). CDR3 sequence: CASSPRRAGELFF. In DNA form, the CDR3 reads TGTGCCAGCAGCCCCCGAAGGGCCGGGGAGCTGTTTTTT.

As for this clonotype: Germline is not matched at one junction end, which may reflect a read error. The chain is built from TRBV20-1 and TRBJ2-5; TRBD2 might be the D (6 bases). The CDR3 runs 13 residues. CDR1 is DFQATT, CDR2 SNEGSKA, per germline (reference sequence). The CDR3 nucleotides are TGCAGTGCCAGAGCAGGGAGGTCGAAGACCCAGTACTTC. Translating gives CSARAGRSKTQYF.

This clonotype was seen at least ten times. This chain joins TRBV7-2 and TRBJ1-1; D remains unclear. This CDR3 comprises 11 residues. Trimming pared 4 bases from V and 10 bases from J, leaving 10 bases between. Germline V lookup: CDR1 SGHTA, CDR2 FQGNSA. The CDR3 DNA sequence: TGTGCCAGCAGCTGGGGTAGAGGAGCTTTCTTT. Amino acids: CASSWGRGAFF.

The chain has TRBV24-1 and TRBJ1-5, with 10 bases that match TRBD1. The germline CDR1 and CDR2 sequences are KGHDR and SFDVKD. This CDR3 spans 16 amino acids. V shed 4 bases, J shed 5 bases, and the junction held 7 bases outside the gene matches. CDR3 protein: CATSEHEGTGDQPQHF. The CDR3, as DNA: TGTGCCACCAGTGAGCACGAGGGGACAGGGGATCAGCCCCAGCATTTT.

The chain uses TRBV12-3 or TRBV12-4 and TRBJ1-2, with D possibly TRBD1 on 5 matching bases. This CDR3 region has 15 residues. Deletions cut 6 bases from V and 5 bases from J, with 19 bases between. CDR3 DNA sequence: TGTGCCAGCAGCCCGGAGTCCCCAGGGCAGTATGGCTACACCTTC. This encodes CASSPESPGQYGYTF.

The chain links TRBV30 to TRBJ2-7; D is ambiguous. Germline loops: CDR1 GTSNPN, CDR2 SVGIG (reference sequence). The CDR3 is made up of 12 amino acids. The V end lost 6 bases, the J end lost 0 bases, and 9 bases lay between the germline ends. The DNA for the CDR3 is TGTGCCTGTGACGGACGCTCCTACGAGCAGTACTTC. Its protein is CACDGRSYEQYF.

As concerns this clonotype: A single base separates this from a much larger clone, so it may be a read error. The rearrangement joins TRBV10-3 to TRBJ2-5; 7 bases match TRBD1. The trim removed 4 bases at V and 1 base at J, leaving 9 bases unmatched. The CDR3 sequence is 16 residues long. Per the germline V gene, CDR1 is ENHRY and CDR2 is SYGVKD. CDR3 DNA sequence: TGTGCCATCAGTGCACCCGGACAGGCCACCCAAGAGACCCAGTACTTC. Protein sequence: CAISAPGQATQETQYF.

With regard to this clonotype: Mismatch with germline at one junction end may stem from a read error. The rearrangement links TRBV7-9 to TRBJ2-7; TRBD2 might be the D (5 bases). This CDR3 spans 15 amino acids. CDR1 and CDR2 (germline): SEHNR, FQNEAQ (reference sequence). CDR3 coding DNA: TGCGCCAGCAGCCAAGACTCCCTTCCACCGAGGGAGCAGGACTTC. Its translation is CASSQDSLPPREQDF.

The rearrangement joins TRBV25-1 to TRBJ2-2; D gene ambiguous. Germline-derived CDR1 and CDR2 are MGHDK and SYGVNS. V lost 5 bases, J lost 6 bases, and 10 bases lay in between. The CDR3 is 13 amino acids. DNA of the CDR3: TGTGCCAGCAGTCGCGACGTGGCCGGGGAGCTGTTTTTT. The encoded protein is CASSRDVAGELFF.

This chain uses TRBV11-2 with TRBJ2-7; maybe TRBD2 (6 bases). Looked up from germline, CDR1 is SGHAT and CDR2 is FQNNGV. Trimming stripped 1 base from V and 0 bases from J, with 10 bases between. The CDR3 is 15 residues long. In DNA form, the CDR3 reads TGTGCCAGCAGCTTAGGACTAGACGCCTCCTACGAGCAGTACTTC. It codes for CASSLGLDASYEQYF.

Many counts were recorded for this clonotype. The chain carries TRBV15 and TRBJ2-5; D remains unclear. The germline V gene encodes CDR1 LNHNV and CDR2 YYDKDF (reference sequence). CDR3 length equals 13 residues. Deletions cut 5 bases from V and 2 bases from J, with 9 bases between. CDR3 nucleotides: TGTGCCACCAGCGAGACCGCACAAGAGACCCAGTACTTC. This sequence encodes CATSETAQETQYF.

The chain employs TRBV20-1 and TRBJ1-4; the D gene is possibly TRBD1 (5 bases). The V end was cut by 5 bases, the J end by 8 bases, with 9 bases between. Germline CDR1 is DFQATT and CDR2 is SNEGSKA (reference sequence). This CDR3 has 11 amino acids. In nucleotides, the CDR3 is TGCAGTGCTGGGGGTGGCGAAAAACTGTTTTTT. Protein sequence: CSAGGGEKLFF.

In its sample, this clonotype was seen a few times. At one of its ends the junction is not consistent with the germline gene, which may arise from a read error. The chain carries TRBV6-6 and TRBJ2-2; no firm D call. Germline V gene data show CDR1 as MNHNY and CDR2 as SVGAGI (reference sequence). The CDR3 is made up of 15 amino acids. CDR3 region: CASTYGARNTGELFF. DNA for the CDR3: TGTGCCAGCACTTACGGCGCAAGGAACACCGGGGAGCTGTTTTTT.

This chain connects TRBV9 to TRBJ2-7; 7 positions agree with TRBD2. V lost 3 bases, J lost 3 bases, and 9 bases stayed unmatched. The CDR3 totals 15 residues. In germline, CDR1 is SGDLS, CDR2 YYNGEE. The CDR3 reads CASSAGTNGIYEQYF. CDR3 coding DNA: TGTGCCAGCAGCGCCGGGACTAACGGGATCTACGAGCAGTACTTC.

This clonotype was seen at least ten times. The chain employs TRBV10-3 and TRBJ1-2, with TRBD1 identical over 11 bases. The CDR3 has 18 residues. With V trimmed by 6 bases and J by 4 bases, 16 bases remained unmatched. CDR1 is ENHRY and CDR2 is SYGVKD in the germline V gene. CDR3 sequence (DNA): TGTGCCATCAGCCCCAGGGCCGGACAGGGGGCGATCACCTATGGCTACACCTTC. Translated: CAISPRAGQGAITYGYTF.

This clonotype has a count of ten or more. A much larger clone differs by one base, so this may be a read error. The gene calls are TRBV29-1 and TRBJ1-1, with D unclear. The CDR3 is made up of 10 amino acids. Per germline, CDR1 SQVTM and CDR2 ANQGSEA. The CDR3 sequence: CSVTNIEAFF. Here the CDR3 DNA reads TGCAGCGTTACGAACATTGAAGCTTTCTTT.

This clonotype appeared many times. V usage is TRBV7-9 and J usage is TRBJ1-1; the match to TRBD1 covers 11 bases. CDR3 length: 17 residues. J was trimmed by 2 bases and V by 1 base; bases with no gene match: 6. Germline lookup yields CDR1 SEHNR and CDR2 FQNEAQ (reference sequence). The CDR3 loop reads CASSLGTGGFGNTEAFF. The CDR3, as DNA: TGTGCCAGCAGCTTAGGGACAGGGGGCTTTGGAAACACTGAAGCTTTCTTT.

This clonotype was counted a single time. A read error is possible here, since a much larger clone lies one base away. The chain recombines TRBV11-1 with TRBJ1-4, with 9 bases lining up with TRBD1. The CDR3 has 17 residues. Germline V CDR1 and CDR2: SGHAT, FQDESV (reference sequence). CDR3 amino acids: CASSLALKRDRAEKLVF. In DNA, the CDR3 is TGTGCCAGCAGCTTAGCGCTAAAGCGGGACAGGGCTGAAAAACTGGTTTTT. Variable domain in full (rest from reference TRBV11-1 and TRBJ1-4): EAEVAQSPRYKITEKSQAVAFWCDPISGHATLYWYRQILGQGPELLVQFQDESVVDDSQLPKDRFSAERLKGVDSTLKIQPAELGDSAMYLCASSLALKRDRAEKLVFGSGTQLSVL.

This clonotype was counted a few times. CDR3 sequence: CASSLASGAGQPQHF. The DNA of the CDR3 is TGTGCCAGCAGCTTAGCTTCGGGGGCAGGTCAGCCCCAGCATTTT. V and J are TRBV7-2 and TRBJ1-5; TRBD1 is a possible D gene (6 bases). This CDR3 is 15 amino acids long. The germline V gene has CDR1 SGHTA and CDR2 FQGNSA. Trimming shortened V by 0 bases and J by 6 bases, and 12 bases separated the two germline ends.

The chain uses TRBV7-9 and TRBJ2-2, with D perhaps matching TRBD1 (5 bases). This CDR3 region has 15 residues. The V end lost 3 bases, the J end lost 5 bases, and 13 bases lay between the germline ends. CDR1 is SEHNR, CDR2 FQNEAQ, per germline (reference sequence). In DNA form, the CDR3 reads TGTGCCAGCAGCTTGGATGGCAGGGTTACCGGGGAGCTGTTTTTT. Amino acids: CASSLDGRVTGELFF.

The chain couples TRBV20-1 to TRBJ2-5; 10 bases line up with TRBD2. Germline V gene lookup returns CDR1 DFQATT and CDR2 SNEGSKA (reference sequence). V lost 3 bases, J lost 6 bases, and 13 bases stayed unmatched. The CDR3 is made up of 16 amino acids. CDR3 region: CSARPIGSGREKTQYF. The CDR3 coding sequence is TGCAGTGCTAGGCCCATCGGGAGCGGGAGGGAAAAGACCCAGTACTTC.

This clonotype came up many times. This chain uses TRBV29-1 with TRBJ1-2; D uncertain. This CDR3 comprises 12 residues. Looked up from germline, CDR1 is SQVTM and CDR2 is ANQGSEA. V was clipped by 5 bases and J by 4 bases, with 11 bases between them. In DNA, the CDR3 is TGCAGCGTTACCACAGAGACCTATGGCTACACCTTC. It codes for CSVTTETYGYTF. The full variable domain, in which reference TRBV29-1 and TRBJ1-2 provide the parts outside the CDR3, is SAVISQKPSRDICQRGTSLTIQCQVDSQVTMMFWYRQQPGQSLTLIATANQGSEATYESGFVIDKFPISRPNLTFSTLTVSNMSPEDSSIYLCSVTTETYGYTFGSGTRLTVV.

This clonotype was observed at least ten times. The chain couples TRBV20-1 to TRBJ1-5, with a tentative D call TRBD1 (5 bases). V lost 5 bases to trimming and J lost 0 bases, with 14 bases between them. This CDR3 comprises 15 residues. The V gene's germline CDR1 is DFQATT and CDR2 SNEGSKA (reference sequence). This CDR3 is CSAQRGGYSNQPQHF. The CDR3 DNA follows: TGCAGTGCTCAAAGGGGTGGCTATAGCAATCAGCCCCAGCATTTT.

This clonotype came up a few times. The chain has TRBV29-1 and TRBJ1-2; 7 nucleotides align to TRBD1. The germline V gene encodes CDR1 SQVTM and CDR2 ANQGSEA. Trimming removed 6 bases from V and 3 bases from J; junction bases left unmatched: 4. The CDR3 length is 12 residues. Here the CDR3 DNA reads TGCAGCGTAGGACAGGCATACTATGGCTACACCTTC. As protein: CSVGQAYYGYTF.

This clonotype appeared once. The J gene is TRBJ1-2, the V gene TRBV5-4, with 10 bases lining up with TRBD1. J was trimmed by 4 bases and V by 0 bases; bases with no gene match: 6. The germline gives CDR1 SGHNT, CDR2 YYREEE (reference sequence). CDR3 size: 16 residues. The CDR3 region is CASSLVGTGDGYGYTF. DNA of the CDR3: TGTGCCAGCAGCTTGGTGGGGACAGGGGACGGCTATGGCTACACCTTC.

The chain recombines TRBV25-1 with TRBJ2-6; unclear D gene. CDR3 size: 15 residues. The V end lost 5 bases, the J end lost 4 bases, and 12 bases lay between the germline ends. Germline V gene sequence: CDR1 MGHDK, CDR2 SYGVNS. This chain's CDR3 is CASSYSSGGANVLTF. CDR3 nucleotides: TGTGCCAGCAGTTACTCGTCTGGCGGGGCCAACGTCCTGACTTTC.

This clonotype appeared a few times. The final CDR3 position lacks the conserved phenylalanine or tryptophan, pointing to a likely read error. It is unclear where the CDR3 begins or ends on the DNA, so no DNA is shown, and the CDR3 is as TCRdb lists it. The CDR3 loop is CSVAVGDSAT. The chain is built from TRBV29-1 and TRBJ2-6; the table's D gene call, TRBD1, was not cross checked with the DNA. In germline, CDR1 is SQVTM, CDR2 ANQGSEA. The CDR3 adds up to 10 amino acids, both ends counted.

This chain joins TRBV20-1 and TRBJ2-7, with 10 positions matching TRBD1. The CDR3 contains 15 residues. Per the germline V gene, CDR1 is DFQATT and CDR2 is SNEGSKA (reference sequence). J gave up 5 bases and V 2 bases, and 9 bases lay outside the gene matches. The CDR3 spells CSARSGTGVRDEQYF. CDR3 bases: TGCAGTGCTAGATCCGGGACAGGGGTTAGGGACGAGCAGTACTTC.

This clonotype has a handful of counts. V is TRBV20-1 and J is TRBJ2-5; no clear D. Germline V gene sequence: CDR1 DFQATT, CDR2 SNEGSKA (reference sequence). V was clipped by 3 bases and J by 2 bases, with 4 bases between them. There are 11 residues in the CDR3. As DNA, the CDR3 is TGCAGTGCTAGCCCACAAGAGACCCAGTACTTC. Translated, it gives CSASPQETQYF.

The chain is built from TRBV6-5 and TRBJ2-7; D is ambiguous. There are 13 residues in the CDR3. V shed 6 bases and J shed 6 bases, with 15 bases lying between them. Germline V gene lookup returns CDR1 MNHEY and CDR2 SVGAGI. The CDR3 sequence: CASSSYEGREQYF. The CDR3 DNA follows: TGTGCCAGCAGCTCCTATGAAGGGCGCGAGCAGTACTTC.